One sample yielded the 14 T cell receptor beta chains listed below, sequenced in a study of cytomegalovirus exposure and HLA in healthy donors (dated by TCRdb to 2017 to 2019). Receptors were amplified or captured by the immunoSEQ multiplex PCR assay. The multiplex PCR relied on a mix of 60 forward primers for TCR Vbeta segments and 13 reverse primers for TCR Jbeta segments. This immuneACCESS table, as held by TCRdb, lists in-frame sequences with V and J called but not all clones. Of the missing ones, under half trace to an unresolved V gene in checked studies; the others have no known cause. The sample table holds about 110,000 clones, of which 70% to 80% were seen once. Clones ranked in the top ten supply about 0.8% of the sample. Sequencing was done on a sample of PBMCs. The source is a boy under 18 in good health and CMV-seronegative.

The rearrangement uses TRBV6-6 and TRBJ2-7, with TRBD2 matching over 7 bases. In germline, CDR1 is MNHNY, CDR2 SVGAGI (reference sequence). The CDR3 is made up of 12 amino acids. Germline trimming cut 8 bases from V and 4 bases from J; bases unmatched to any gene: 5. CDR3 in amino acids: CASGGSRYEQYF. In DNA, the CDR3 is TGTGCCAGCGGCGGGAGTCGGTACGAGCAGTACTTC.

The chain links TRBV25-1 to TRBJ2-2; no clear D. The CDR3 spans 12 residues. The V gene's germline CDR1 is MGHDK and CDR2 SYGVNS. The V and J ends lost 6 bases and 1 base respectively, with 3 bases between them. CDR3 sequence reads: CASSGNTGELFF. The CDR3 nucleotides are TGTGCCAGCAGCGGGAACACCGGGGAGCTGTTTTTT.

This chain uses TRBV10-3 with TRBJ2-7; 10 positions match TRBD2. Unmatched junction bases numbered 16, after V lost 5 bases and J lost 3 bases. The CDR3 runs to 18 residues. Germline CDR1 and CDR2: ENHRY and SYGVKD. The CDR3 DNA reads as TGTGCCATCAGTCGAACAGGGGATAGGTGGACTAGCGGCTACGAGCAGTACTTC. Translated, it gives CAISRTGDRWTSGYEQYF.

The rearrangement links TRBV29-1 to TRBJ1-4; the D gene is possibly TRBD1 (6 bases). Trimming took off 8 bases at V and 1 base at J, with 11 bases between the two ends. This CDR3 has 13 amino acids. Germline CDR1 reads SQVTM; CDR2 reads ANQGSEA. In DNA form, the CDR3 reads TGCAGCACCGACAGGATAACTAATGAAAAACTGTTTTTT. Residues: CSTDRITNEKLFF.

This clone has a handful of counts. This chain connects TRBV4-1 to TRBJ1-1; D unresolved. Germline values: CDR1 MGHRA, CDR2 YSYEKL. The CDR3 runs to 17 residues. V gave up 0 bases and J gave up 7 bases, with 21 bases separating them. CDR3 sequence (DNA): TGCGCCAGCAGCCAAGAAGGCAACACCTTACGCCGGGGTGAAGCTTTCTTT. It specifies CASSQEGNTLRRGEAFF.

The chain recombines TRBV6-1 with TRBJ1-2; 11 bases align to TRBD1. V gave up 10 bases and J gave up 7 bases; unmatched junction bases: 11. The CDR3 totals 14 residues. Germline CDR1 is MNHNS and CDR2 is SASEGT. CDR3 sequence reads: CATLYGQGATGYTF. CDR3 coding DNA: TGTGCCACACTATACGGACAGGGGGCTACTGGCTACACCTTC.

The chain recombines TRBV10-3 with TRBJ2-1, with a weak D call TRBD1 (6 bases). Trimming took off 1 base at V and 6 bases at J, with 10 bases between the two ends. The CDR3 spans 14 residues. CDR1 and CDR2 from the germline V gene are ENHRY and SYGVKD. The CDR3 DNA is TGTGCCATCAGTGAGTATGACAGGCTCAATGAGCAGTTCTTC. This translates into CAISEYDRLNEQFF.

J is TRBJ2-1 and V is TRBV9, with 12 bases that match TRBD1. The V gene end was trimmed by 4 bases and the J gene end by 9 bases; junction bases not matched to a gene: 5. Germline values: CDR1 SGDLS, CDR2 YYNGEE. The CDR3 length is 14 residues. The CDR3 bases are TGTGCCAGCAGCTGGGGACAGGGGGCAGGTGAGCAGTTCTTC. Translated, it gives CASSWGQGAGEQFF.

The chain has TRBV7-8 and TRBJ1-5; D not certain. This CDR3 has 14 residues. Per germline, CDR1 SGHVS and CDR2 FQNEAQ. Deletions cut 5 bases from V and 0 bases from J, with 8 bases between. CDR3 coding DNA: TGTGCCAGCAGCCTTGTCTATAGCAATCAGCCCCAGCATTTT. This sequence encodes CASSLVYSNQPQHF.

This clone was detected only once. The genes are TRBV7-9 and TRBJ2-5; D is unclear. Trimming cost V 5 bases and J 1 base, with 14 bases left between them. Germline CDR1 is SEHNR and CDR2 is FQNEAQ (reference sequence). This CDR3 is 15 amino acids long. For the CDR3, the DNA is TGTGCCAGCAGCCGCGCGCGGAACTCCCAAGAGACCCAGTACTTC. Its protein product is CASSRARNSQETQYF.

The V gene is TRBV18, the J gene TRBJ1-1; 7 positions agree with TRBD1. Germline CDR1 and CDR2: KGHSH and LQKENI. This CDR3 spans 14 amino acids. J lost 5 bases, V lost 1 base, and 4 bases had no gene match. The CDR3 loop is CASSPQQGRTEAFF. The CDR3 DNA is TGTGCCAGCTCACCACAACAGGGGAGAACTGAAGCTTTCTTT.

This clone was counted between two and nine times. V gene TRBV2 combines with J gene TRBJ2-5; the D gene is possibly TRBD2 (6 bases). V was cut by 10 bases and J by 4 bases, with 13 bases left in between. The CDR3 runs to 12 residues. CDR1 SNHLY and CDR2 FYNNEI come from the germline V gene. CDR3 residues: CATHGGIETQYF. CDR3 bases: TGTGCCACTCACGGGGGAATAGAGACCCAGTACTTC.

This sequence joins TRBV7-3 and TRBJ2-5; 7 bases align to TRBD2. The germline gives CDR1 SGHTA, CDR2 FQGTGA. Trimming cost V 5 bases and J 1 base; bases outside gene matches: 7. The CDR3 totals 15 residues. CDR3 protein: CASSPSWGGQETQYF. Written as DNA, the CDR3 is TGTGCCAGCAGCCCCTCGTGGGGGGGCCAAGAGACCCAGTACTTC. Filled out from reference TRBV7-3 and TRBJ2-5, the complete variable domain reads GAGVSQTPSNKVTEKGKYVELRCDPISGHTALYWYRQSLGQGPEFLIYFQGTGAADDSGLPNDRFFAVRPEGSVSTLKIQRTERGDSAVYLCASSPSWGGQETQYFGPGTRLLVL.

This chain uses TRBV25-1 with TRBJ2-3; 7 bases are a match to TRBD2. V was clipped by 11 bases and J by 1 base; unmatched bases: 6. Germline CDR1 is MGHDK and CDR2 is SYGVNS. This CDR3 has 13 residues. The CDR3 loop reads CAASGPGTDTQYF. Here the CDR3 DNA reads TGTGCCGCTAGCGGCCCAGGCACAGATACGCAGTATTTT.